Listed below are T cell receptor beta chains from one sample, sequenced in a study of graft-versus-host responses after intestinal transplantation. Profiled with immunoSEQ multiplex PCR; TCRdb holds only in-frame clones, not every one. This sample carries roughly 21,000 clones, roughly 41% of them seen once, and the ten largest clones take approximately 1.6%. Sequencing was performed on alloreactive CD8+ T cells from a mixed lymphocyte reaction culture, taken before intestinal transplant. All receptors come from a human patient who received an intestinal transplant. CDR3s include the opening cysteine and the closing phenylalanine or tryptophan. D genes are given only for firm matches. Clone size appears in some rows only: once, few, many, or a class for an expanded clone.

TRBJ2-2 | few | TRBV6-5 | TRBD1 | TGTGCCAGCAGTTACTTGACAGGGGTTCACGGGGAGCTGTTTTTT | CASSYLTGVHGELFF
TRBJ2-4 | few | TRBV7-6 | TRBD2 | TGTGCCAGCAGCTTAGAGGCGGGAGGGTGGGACATTCAGTACTTC | CASSLEAGGWDIQYF
TRBJ2-7 | once | TRBV9 | TRBD2 | TGTGCCAGCAGCGTAGGAACTAGCGGGGGGTACGAGCAGTACTTC | CASSVGTSGGYEQYF
TRBJ1-1 | few | TRBV11-2 | . | TGTGCCAGCAGCTTAGAACTCAGCGCTGTCTCGGCTTTCTTT | CASSLELSAVSAFF
TRBJ2-5 | . | TRBV6-6 | . | TGTGCCAGCGGGGGCGGTCAAGAGACCCAGTACTTC | CASGGGQETQYF
TRBJ1-1 | medium-sized | TRBV19 | . | TGTGCCAGTAGTCCCCGAGAGGGGAAAGGGTGGGGTGAAGCTTTCTTT | CASSPREGKGWGEAFF
TRBJ2-7 | few | TRBV6-5 | TRBD1 | TGTGCCAGCAGTTACTCGCAGGGGGCCCACCTCTACGAGCAGTACTTC | CASSYSQGAHLYEQYF
TRBJ1-1 | . | TRBV5-8 | TRBD1 | TGTGCCAGCAGCTGGGTGGTGGGACAGGGGAACACTGAAGCTTTCTTT | CASSWVVGQGNTEAFF
TRBJ2-2 | medium-sized | TRBV7-9 | . | TGTGCCAGCAGCTTAGCCGTTAACGGGGAGCTGTTTTTT | CASSLAVNGELFF
TRBJ1-1 | few | TRBV5-1 | . | TGCGCCAGCAGCCCTGGGGAAGGGAGGACTGAAGCTTTCTTT | CASSPGEGRTEAFF
TRBJ2-5 | . | TRBV19 | . | TGTGCCAGTACCCCTCCGGGGGCCTGGGAGACCCAGTACTTC | CASTPPGAWETQYF
TRBJ1-2 | . | TRBV7-2 | TRBD1 | TGTGCCAGCAGCTTAGGACAGGGGAAGGGAGGCTACACCTTC | CASSLGQGKGGYTF
TRBJ2-1 | few | TRBV5-1 | . | TGCGCCAGCAGCTTGGGCCGGACAGTCTACAATGAGCAGTTCTTC | CASSLGRTVYNEQFF
TRBJ1-2 | . | TRBV7-2 | . | TGTGCCAGCAGGACTCCCTCCACGATCCCACCTCCTTATGGCTACACCTTC | CASRTPSTIPPPYGYTF
TRBJ1-2 | few | TRBV29-1 | TRBD1 | TGCAGCGTTGAAGGCCAGGGACAGTACTATGGCTACACCTTC | CSVEGQGQYYGYTF
TRBJ2-6 | . | TRBV5-8 | . | TGTGCCAGCAGCTTGGGGGCTGGGGCCAACGTCCTGACTTTC | CASSLGAGANVLTF
TRBJ1-1 | few | TRBV5-1 | TRBD1 | TGCGCCAGCAGTTACCAGGGGGCGAACACTGAAGCTTTCTTT | CASSYQGANTEAFF
TRBJ2-7 | . | TRBV25-1 | . | TGTGCCAGCAGTGTCGGACAGTACGAGCAGTACTTC | CASSVGQYEQYF
TRBJ2-5 | . | TRBV6-5 | TRBD1 | TGTGCCAGCAAGTCCGGGACAGGGAGGGAGACCCAGTACTTC | CASKSGTGRETQYF
TRBJ2-1 | few | TRBV27 | . | TGTGCCAGCACCCGTGGGGGGGCTTCCTACAATGAGCAGTTCTTC | CASTRGGASYNEQFF
TRBJ1-5 | few | TRBV5-8 | . | TGTGCCAGCAGCCCGCACGGGGACCTTAGCAATCAGCCCCAGCATTTT | CASSPHGDLSNQPQHF
TRBJ2-7 | . | TRBV6-5 | TRBD2 | TGTGCCAGCAGTTTTAGCGGGAGGCTGGCCTACGAGCAGTACTTC | CASSFSGRLAYEQYF
TRBJ1-2 | medium-sized | TRBV6-1 | TRBD1 | TGTGCCAGCAGTTGGGGACAGCCAAACTATGGCTACACCTTC | CASSWGQPNYGYTF
TRBJ1-1 | . | TRBV28 | . | TGTGCCAGCAGTTTCGGACTCAACGCCGGGTACACTGAAGCTTTCTTT | CASSFGLNAGYTEAFF
TRBJ2-1 | . | TRBV6-5 | . | TGTGCCAGCAGTTATGGGGGAGTACCATACAATGAGCAGTTCTTC | CASSYGGVPYNEQFF
TRBJ2-7 | . | TRBV27 | . | TGTGCCAGCAGTTCTTCCGGGACCGCCTTCTACGAGCAGTACTTC | CASSSSGTAFYEQYF
TRBJ2-1 | . | TRBV5-1 | . | TGCGCCAGCAGCTTGGGACTTAGCTCCTACAATGAGCAGTTCTTC | CASSLGLSSYNEQFF
TRBJ2-7 | . | TRBV6-5 | TRBD1 | TGTGCCAGCAGCTTCCTCGACAGGGGGCTTTACGAGCAGTACTTC | CASSFLDRGLYEQYF
TRBJ2-7 | . | TRBV11-2 | TRBD1 | TGTGCCAGCAGCTTAGGGGGACAGGACTACGAGCAGTACTTC | CASSLGGQDYEQYF
TRBJ1-3 | medium-sized | TRBV7-8 | TRBD1 | TGTGCCAGCAGCTCCAGGACAGGGGGAGTAGTCGGAAACACCATATATTTT | CASSSRTGGVVGNTIYF
TRBJ2-1 | few | TRBV7-3 | . | TGTGCCAGCAGCGGTACAGGGAGCAATGAGCAGTTCTTC | CASSGTGSNEQFF
TRBJ2-4 | . | TRBV5-5 | . | TGTGCCAGCAGCTGGGGCGCAGGGTCCAAAAACATTCAGTACTTC | CASSWGAGSKNIQYF
TRBJ2-7 | . | TRBV18 | TRBD1 | TGTGCCAGCTCACCGGTTGGGACAGGGGGCTATGAGCAGTACTTC | CASSPVGTGGYEQYF
TRBJ2-2 | few | TRBV11-3 | . | TGTGCCAGCAGCTCTGGGGCGAGGAACACCGGGGAGCTGTTTTTT | CASSSGARNTGELFF
TRBJ2-7 | few | TRBV5-8 | . | TGTGCCAGCAGCCTCGATTACGAGCAGTACTTC | CASSLDYEQYF
TRBJ1-5 | . | TRBV6-6 | TRBD1 | TGTGCCAGCAGTGACAGGGGGCATAGCAATCAGCCCCAGCATTTT | CASSDRGHSNQPQHF
TRBJ2-7 | few | TRBV10-1 | . | TGCGCCAGCGCAACGGGGGACACACCCTACGAGCAGTACTTC | CASATGDTPYEQYF
TRBJ2-1 | . | TRBV7-9 | TRBD2 | TGTGCCAGCAGCTTAAGAGTAGCGGGATACCATGAGCAGTTCTTC | CASSLRVAGYHEQFF
TRBJ1-4 | . | TRBV7-9 | . | TGTGCCAGCAGCTTGTATCAGGGCCCTAATGAAAAACTGTTTTTT | CASSLYQGPNEKLFF
TRBJ2-7 | once | TRBV6-1 | TRBD1 | TGTGCCAGCAGGAAAACCGGGACAGGGTTTTACGAGCAGTACTTC | CASRKTGTGFYEQYF
TRBJ2-7 | . | TRBV29-1 | TRBD1 | TGCAGCGTTGAAGTCGGGACAGGGGTCTCCTACGAGCAGTACTTC | CSVEVGTGVSYEQYF
TRBJ1-1 | once | TRBV6-5 | . | TGTGCCAGCAGTCAAGGGGTTGGACTCCCTGAAGCTTTCTTT | CASSQGVGLPEAFF
TRBJ2-2 | . | TRBV4-2 | TRBD2 | TGTGCCAGCAGCCTCGGACTAGCTGACACCGGGGAGCTGTTTTTT | CASSLGLADTGELFF
TRBJ1-5 | . | TRBV2 | . | TGTGCCAGCAGTTTCACGGGGGCTAGTCAGCCCCAGCATTTT | CASSFTGASQPQHF
TRBJ1-2 | . | TRBV5-1 | TRBD1 | TGCGCCAGCAGCTTAGGGGGACAGGGATTCGCTGGCTACACCTTC | CASSLGGQGFAGYTF
TRBJ1-2 | medium-sized | TRBV7-9 | . | TGTGCCAGCAGCTTGTTGAACTATGGCTACACCTTC | CASSLLNYGYTF
TRBJ1-2 | few | TRBV6-5 | TRBD1 | TGTGCCAGCAGTTACTCTGGGACAGGGAATGGCTACACCTTC | CASSYSGTGNGYTF
TRBJ1-2 | . | TRBV2 | TRBD1 | TGTGCCAGCAGGGAGGACAGGGCGGGCTATGGCTACACCTTC | CASREDRAGYGYTF
TRBJ1-5 | . | TRBV11-2 | . | TGTGCCAGCAGCTTAGGACAGGGCAATCAGCCCCAGCATTTT | CASSLGQGNQPQHF
TRBJ2-3 | . | TRBV29-1 | TRBD2 | TGCAGCGTTGCGACTAGCAGCACAGATACGCAGTATTTT | CSVATSSTDTQYF
TRBJ1-5 | few | TRBV6-5 | . | TGTGCCAGCAGTTATTCAGGAAGCAATCAGCCCCAGCATTTT | CASSYSGSNQPQHF
TRBJ2-3 | few | TRBV5-4 | . | TGTGCCAGCAGCTTGCCAATACAGGATCCAGGACGTACGCAGTATTTT | CASSLPIQDPGRTQYF
TRBJ2-3 | . | TRBV6-1 | TRBD2 | TGTGCCAGCAGAGGACTAGTCACAGATACGCAGTATTTT | CASRGLVTDTQYF
TRBJ2-7 | . | TRBV5-1 | TRBD2 | TGCGCCAGCAGCGTCCCATATAGCGGGGAGTTCTACGAGCAGTACTTC | CASSVPYSGEFYEQYF
TRBJ2-7 | . | TRBV15 | . | TGTGCCACCAGCACCCTGGACCCCCCCTACGAGCAGTACTTC | CATSTLDPPYEQYF